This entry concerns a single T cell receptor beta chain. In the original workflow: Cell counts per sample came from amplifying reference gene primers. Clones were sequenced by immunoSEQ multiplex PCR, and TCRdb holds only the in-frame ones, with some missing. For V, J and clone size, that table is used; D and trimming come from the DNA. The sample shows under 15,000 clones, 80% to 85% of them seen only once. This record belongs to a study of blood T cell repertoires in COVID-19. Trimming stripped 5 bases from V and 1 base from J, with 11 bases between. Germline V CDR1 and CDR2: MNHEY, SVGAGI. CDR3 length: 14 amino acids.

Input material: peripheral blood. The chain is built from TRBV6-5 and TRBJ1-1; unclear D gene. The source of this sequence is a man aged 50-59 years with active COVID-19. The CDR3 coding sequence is TGTGCCAGCAGTCGTAACCCAGGGAACACTGAAGCTTTCTTT. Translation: CASSRNPGNTEAFF.